One sample yielded the 15 T cell receptor beta chains listed below, sequenced in a study of T cells in Graves' hyperthyroidism and ophthalmopathy. Authors of the study amplified TCR beta CDR3 regions from RNA transcripts. TCR CDR3 regions were first amplified by RT-PCR with HTBI primers. TCRdb used MiXCR to reprocess the multiplex PCR reads, holding one entry per CDR3 protein. The sample shows about 840,000 distinct CDR3 sequences, about 38% of them seen only once. The sample consisted of blood. All receptors come from a man aged 18-30 years with Graves' hyperthyroidism.

This clonotype appeared a few times. V usage is TRBV4-1 and J usage is TRBJ2-7; TRBD1 agrees at 9 bases. This CDR3 comprises 15 residues. Germline V gene sequence: CDR1 MGHRA, CDR2 YSYEKL. The trim removed 0 bases at V and 1 base at J, leaving 1 base unmatched. The CDR3 sequence: CASSQDGTGSYEQYF. The DNA of the CDR3 is TGCGCCAGCAGCCAAGATGGGACAGGGTCCTACGAGCAGTACTTC.

The J gene is TRBJ2-7, the V gene TRBV7-9, with a tentative D call TRBD1 (6 bases). Per the germline V gene, CDR1 is SEHNR and CDR2 is FQNEAQ (reference sequence). CDR3 length: 13 amino acids. The V end lost 5 bases, the J end lost 6 bases, and 14 bases lay between the germline ends. Here the CDR3 DNA reads TGTGCCAGCAGCCCTCGGACAGTGAGCGAGCAGTACTTC. Protein product: CASSPRTVSEQYF. Drawing the rest from reference TRBV7-9 and TRBJ2-7, the complete variable domain is DTGVSQNPRHKITKRGQNVTFRCDPISEHNRLYWYRQTLGQGPEFLTYFQNEAQLEKSRLLSDRFSAERPKGSFSTLEIQRTEQGDSAMYLCASSPRTVSEQYFGPGTRLTVT.

V and J are TRBV2 and TRBJ2-5; TRBD1 is a possible D gene (5 bases). Germline V gene data show CDR1 as SNHLY and CDR2 as FYNNEI. The CDR3 has 17 amino acids. Trimming stripped 6 bases from V and 5 bases from J, with 25 bases between. As DNA, the CDR3 is TGTGCCAGCAGCTCCCAAGTGGGCAGGGAAGGGTCGGAGACCCAGTACTTC. This gives the protein CASSSQVGREGSETQYF.

This clonotype was observed many times. The chain uses TRBV4-1 and TRBJ1-6; D is ambiguous. The CDR3 runs to 16 residues. V was cut by 0 bases and J by 8 bases, with 14 bases left in between. CDR1 MGHRA and CDR2 YSYEKL come from the germline V gene. CDR3 residues: CASSQDQASGHSPLHF. The CDR3 coding sequence is TGCGCCAGCAGCCAAGATCAAGCTTCAGGACATTCACCCCTCCACTTT.

This clonotype was seen repeatedly, ten times or more. This chain uses TRBV29-1 with TRBJ2-7, with unresolved D. Trimming removed 0 bases at V and 6 bases at J, with 12 bases between. The length of the CDR3 is 13 residues. CDR1 is SQVTM and CDR2 is ANQGSEA in the germline V gene. CDR3 sequence (DNA): TGCAGCGTTGAAGAGGTGGTAGGATCCGAGCAGTACTTC. It is translated as CSVEEVVGSEQYF.

This clonotype was detected ten times or more. The genes are TRBV12-3 or TRBV12-4 and TRBJ1-4; no clear D gene. V dropped 6 bases and J dropped 0 bases, with 8 bases sitting between them. This CDR3 comprises 14 residues. CDR3 in amino acids: CASSLRSTNEKLFF. In DNA form, the CDR3 reads TGTGCCAGCAGCCTCCGCTCAACTAATGAAAAACTGTTTTTT.

This clonotype has ten or more counts. This sequence joins TRBV19 and TRBJ1-5; D gene ambiguous. The germline CDR1 and CDR2 sequences are LNHDA and SQIVND (reference sequence). This CDR3 is 15 amino acids long. V lost 6 bases, J lost 4 bases, and 16 bases lay in between. The CDR3 DNA reads TGTGCCAGTAGCCCCAAACGGGGAGAAAATCAGCCCCAGCATTTT. Its protein product is CASSPKRGENQPQHF. Based on the CDR3 plus reference TRBV19 and TRBJ1-5, the full variable domain is DGGITQSPKYLFRKEGQNVTLSCEQNLNHDAMYWYRQDPGQGLRLIYYSQIVNDFQKGDIAEGYSVSREKKESFPLTVTSAQKNPTAFYLCASSPKRGENQPQHFGDGTRLSIL.

There are a few counts of this clonotype. The V and J genes are TRBV12-3 or TRBV12-4 and TRBJ2-5; TRBD1 matches 10 bases. The CDR3 runs 15 residues. V lost 4 bases, J lost 4 bases, and 6 bases stayed unmatched. As DNA, the CDR3 is TGTGCCAGCAGTTACCGGGACAGGGGTGGAGAGACCCAGTACTTC. Its translation is CASSYRDRGGETQYF.

At least ten counts were recorded for this clonotype. V is TRBV25-1 and J is TRBJ2-7; D gene uncertain. Deletions cut 3 bases from V and 0 bases from J, with 12 bases between. CDR1 MGHDK and CDR2 SYGVNS come from the germline V gene. This CDR3 contains 15 residues. The CDR3 spells CASSDPRHLSYEQYF. In DNA form, the CDR3 reads TGTGCCAGCAGTGACCCCCGACACCTCTCCTACGAGCAGTACTTC.

This clonotype was detected only a few times. The rearrangement links TRBV20-1 to TRBJ1-2; D is possibly TRBD1 (6 bases). Germline CDR1 is DFQATT and CDR2 is SNEGSKA (reference sequence). CDR3 length: 16 residues. With 0 bases removed from V and 1 base from J, the gap between germline ends came to 15 bases. CDR3 DNA: TGCAGTGCTAGAGATCCAGGGGCTGTCCATAACTATGGCTACACCTTC. Translating it yields CSARDPGAVHNYGYTF.

As regards this clonotype: This could be a read error, since a much larger clone is one nucleotide away. The genes are TRBV7-3 and TRBJ2-2; 9 positions agree with TRBD2. Germline-derived CDR1 and CDR2 are SGHTA and FQGTGA. The CDR3 sequence is 16 residues long. The CDR3 region has the DNA TGTGTCAGCAGCTTAACCGGCCTAGCGGGAACCGGGGAGCTGTTTTTT. This gives the protein CVSSLTGLAGTGELFF.

Ten or more counts support this clonotype. This chain uses TRBV2 with TRBJ1-5; perhaps TRBD1 as D (6 bases). Trimming removed 6 bases from V and 9 bases from J, with 15 bases in between. Germline lookup yields CDR1 SNHLY and CDR2 FYNNEI. CDR3 length equals 13 residues. The DNA of the CDR3 is TGTGCCAGCAGGGGGGCGATGGCGTTGCCCCAGCATTTT. Its translation is CASRGAMALPQHF.

The gene calls are TRBV7-9 and TRBJ1-2, with D perhaps matching TRBD1 (6 bases). The CDR3 has 17 residues. Per the germline V gene, CDR1 is SEHNR and CDR2 is FQNEAQ (reference sequence). Deletions cut 3 bases from V and 6 bases from J, with 23 bases between. The CDR3 DNA reads TGTGCCAGCAGCTTGGCCGTCGGGGGGCCCGGCGTGAATGGCTACACCTTC. Protein product: CASSLAVGGPGVNGYTF.

The J gene is TRBJ2-7, the V gene TRBV15; D unresolved. V was shortened by 7 bases and J by 0 bases, with 10 bases between the two germline ends. Germline-derived CDR1 and CDR2 are LNHNV and YYDKDF (reference sequence). The CDR3 length is 13 residues. CDR3 nucleotide sequence: TGTGCCACCACCCAGAAAGCCTCCTACGAGCAGTACTTC. This codes for CATTQKASYEQYF.

The chain links TRBV29-1 to TRBJ1-3; D may be TRBD1 (6 bases). The CDR3 loop spans 16 amino acids. The germline V gene encodes CDR1 SQVTM and CDR2 ANQGSEA. V lost 6 bases and J 0 bases, leaving 18 bases between the germline ends. As DNA, the CDR3 is TGCAGCGTCTCGGTCGGGGGGCCCTTCTCTGGAAACACCATATATTTT. It yields the protein CSVSVGGPFSGNTIYF.